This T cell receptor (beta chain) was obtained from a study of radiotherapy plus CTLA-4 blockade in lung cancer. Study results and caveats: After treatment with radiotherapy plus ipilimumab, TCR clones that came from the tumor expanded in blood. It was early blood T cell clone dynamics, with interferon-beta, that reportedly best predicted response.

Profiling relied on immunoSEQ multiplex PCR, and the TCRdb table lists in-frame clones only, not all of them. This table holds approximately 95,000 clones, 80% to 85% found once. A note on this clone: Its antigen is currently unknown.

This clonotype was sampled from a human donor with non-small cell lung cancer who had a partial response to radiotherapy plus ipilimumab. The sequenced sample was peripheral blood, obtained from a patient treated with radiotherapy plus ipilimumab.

This CDR3 is CASSQNTGANQPQHF. The DNA of the CDR3 is TGTGCCAGCTCACAAAATACAGGGGCGAATCAGCCCCAGCATTTT. V gene TRBV18 combines with J gene TRBJ1-5; 7 nucleotides agree with TRBD1. With V trimmed by 4 bases and J by 4 bases, 7 bases remained unmatched. The CDR3 is 15 amino acids. CDR1 is KGHSH and CDR2 is LQKENI in the germline V gene.